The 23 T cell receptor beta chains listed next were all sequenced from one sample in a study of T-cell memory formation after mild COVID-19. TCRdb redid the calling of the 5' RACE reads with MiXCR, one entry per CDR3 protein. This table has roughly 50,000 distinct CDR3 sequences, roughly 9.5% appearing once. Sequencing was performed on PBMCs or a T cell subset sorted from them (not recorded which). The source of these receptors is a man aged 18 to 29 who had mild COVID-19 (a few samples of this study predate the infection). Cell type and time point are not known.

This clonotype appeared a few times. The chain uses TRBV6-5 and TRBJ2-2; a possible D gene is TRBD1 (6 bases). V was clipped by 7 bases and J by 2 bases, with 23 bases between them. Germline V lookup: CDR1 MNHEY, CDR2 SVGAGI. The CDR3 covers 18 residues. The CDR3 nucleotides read TGTGCCAGCACGTTTCTGACAGGCGGCAGACAAAACACCGGGGAGCTGTTTTTT. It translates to CASTFLTGGRQNTGELFF.

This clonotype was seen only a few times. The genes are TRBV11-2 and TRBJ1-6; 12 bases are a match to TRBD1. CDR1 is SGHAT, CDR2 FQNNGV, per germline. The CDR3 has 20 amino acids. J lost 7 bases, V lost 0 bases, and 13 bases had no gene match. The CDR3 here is CASSLEGWWDRGRRNSPLHF. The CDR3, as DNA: TGTGCCAGCAGCTTAGAGGGTTGGTGGGACAGGGGGCGAAGGAATTCACCCCTCCACTTT.

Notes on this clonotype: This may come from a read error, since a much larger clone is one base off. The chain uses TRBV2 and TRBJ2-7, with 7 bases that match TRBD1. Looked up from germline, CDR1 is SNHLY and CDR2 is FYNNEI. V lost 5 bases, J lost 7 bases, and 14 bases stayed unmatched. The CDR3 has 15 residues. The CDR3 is CASSTQGRSYGEQYF. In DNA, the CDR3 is TGTGCCAGCAGTACACAGGGGAGATCCTACGGGGAGCAGTACTTC.

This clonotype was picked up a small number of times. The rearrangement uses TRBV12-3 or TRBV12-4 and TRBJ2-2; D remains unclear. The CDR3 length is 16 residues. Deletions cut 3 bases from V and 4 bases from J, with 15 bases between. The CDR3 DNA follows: TGTGCCAGCAGTTTCGCTGGGTGGTCGGGCACCGGGGAGCTGTTTTTT. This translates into CASSFAGWSGTGELFF.

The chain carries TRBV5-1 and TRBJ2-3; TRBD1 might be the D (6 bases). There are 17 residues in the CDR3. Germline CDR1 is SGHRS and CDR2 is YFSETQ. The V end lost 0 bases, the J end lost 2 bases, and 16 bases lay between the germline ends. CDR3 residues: CASSLAFFGTNTDTQYF. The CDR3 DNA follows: TGCGCCAGCAGCTTGGCCTTCTTCGGGACAAACACAGATACGCAGTATTTT.

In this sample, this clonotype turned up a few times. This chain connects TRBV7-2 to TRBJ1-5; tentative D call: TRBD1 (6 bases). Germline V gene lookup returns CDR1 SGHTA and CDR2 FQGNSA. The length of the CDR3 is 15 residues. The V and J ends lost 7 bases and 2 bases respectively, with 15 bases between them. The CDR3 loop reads CASTPPGGGNQPQHF. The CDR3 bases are TGTGCCAGCACCCCCCCGGGGGGCGGCAATCAGCCCCAGCATTTT.

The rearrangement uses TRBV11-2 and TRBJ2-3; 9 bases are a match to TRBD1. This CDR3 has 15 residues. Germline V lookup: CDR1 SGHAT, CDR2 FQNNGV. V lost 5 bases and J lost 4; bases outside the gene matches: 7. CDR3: CASSHYRGPPDTQYF. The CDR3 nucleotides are TGTGCCAGCAGCCACTACAGGGGGCCCCCAGATACGCAGTATTTT.

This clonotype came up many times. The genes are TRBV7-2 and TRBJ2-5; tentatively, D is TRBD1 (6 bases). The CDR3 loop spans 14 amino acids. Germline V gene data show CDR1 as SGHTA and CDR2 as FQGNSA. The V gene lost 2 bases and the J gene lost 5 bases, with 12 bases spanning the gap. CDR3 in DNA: TGTGCCAGCAGCTTACAGGGGCCGAAGGAGACCCAGTACTTC. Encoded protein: CASSLQGPKETQYF.

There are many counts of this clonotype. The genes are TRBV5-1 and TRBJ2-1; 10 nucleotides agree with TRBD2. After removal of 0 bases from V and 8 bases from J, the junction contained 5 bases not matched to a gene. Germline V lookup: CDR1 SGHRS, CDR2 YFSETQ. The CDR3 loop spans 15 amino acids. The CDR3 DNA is TGCGCCAGCAGCTTGGGGGCTAGCGGGGGCTATGAGCAGTTCTTC. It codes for CASSLGASGGYEQFF.

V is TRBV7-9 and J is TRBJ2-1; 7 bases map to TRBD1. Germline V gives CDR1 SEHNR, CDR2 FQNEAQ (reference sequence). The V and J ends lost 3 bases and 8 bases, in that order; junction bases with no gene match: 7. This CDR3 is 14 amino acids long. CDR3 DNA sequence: TGTGCCAGCAGCTTTTTCAGGGGGTTGTATGAGCAGTTCTTC. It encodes CASSFFRGLYEQFF.

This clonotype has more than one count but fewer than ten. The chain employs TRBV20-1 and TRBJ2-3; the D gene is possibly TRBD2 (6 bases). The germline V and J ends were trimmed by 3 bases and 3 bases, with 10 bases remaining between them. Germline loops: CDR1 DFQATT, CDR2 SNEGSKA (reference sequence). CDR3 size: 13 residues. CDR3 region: CSASGDSTDTQYF. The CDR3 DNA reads TGCAGTGCTAGCGGGGACTCAACAGATACGCAGTATTTT.

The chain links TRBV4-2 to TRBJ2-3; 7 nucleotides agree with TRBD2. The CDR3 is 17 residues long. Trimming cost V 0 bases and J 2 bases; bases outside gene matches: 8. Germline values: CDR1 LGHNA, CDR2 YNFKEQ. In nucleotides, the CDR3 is TGTGCCAGCAGCCAAGATTGGCTAGCGGAACACACAGATACGCAGTATTTT. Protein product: CASSQDWLAEHTDTQYF.

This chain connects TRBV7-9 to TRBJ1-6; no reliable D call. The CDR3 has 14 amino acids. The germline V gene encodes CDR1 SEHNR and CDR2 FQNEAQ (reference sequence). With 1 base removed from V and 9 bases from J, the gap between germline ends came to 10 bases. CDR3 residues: CASSLGGWGSPLHF. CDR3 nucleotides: TGTGCCAGCAGCTTAGGGGGATGGGGTTCACCCCTCCACTTT.

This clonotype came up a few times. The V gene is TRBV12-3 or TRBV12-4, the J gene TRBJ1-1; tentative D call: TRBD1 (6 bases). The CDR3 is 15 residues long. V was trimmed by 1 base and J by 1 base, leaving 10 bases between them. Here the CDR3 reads CASSLGQGRNTEAFF. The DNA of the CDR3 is TGTGCCAGCAGTTTAGGTCAGGGGCGGAACACTGAAGCTTTCTTT.

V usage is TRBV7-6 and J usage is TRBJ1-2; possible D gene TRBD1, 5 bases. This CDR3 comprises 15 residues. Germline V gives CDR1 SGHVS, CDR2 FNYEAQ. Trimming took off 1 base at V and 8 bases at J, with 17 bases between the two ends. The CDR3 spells CASSLVSGDARGYTF. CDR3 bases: TGTGCCAGCAGCTTAGTATCGGGGGATGCCAGAGGCTACACCTTC.

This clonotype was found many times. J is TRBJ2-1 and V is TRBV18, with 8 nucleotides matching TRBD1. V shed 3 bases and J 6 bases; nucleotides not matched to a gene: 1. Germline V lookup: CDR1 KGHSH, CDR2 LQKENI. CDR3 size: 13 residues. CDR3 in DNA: TGTGCCAGCTCACCCGGACAGGGCAATGAGCAGTTCTTC. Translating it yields CASSPGQGNEQFF.

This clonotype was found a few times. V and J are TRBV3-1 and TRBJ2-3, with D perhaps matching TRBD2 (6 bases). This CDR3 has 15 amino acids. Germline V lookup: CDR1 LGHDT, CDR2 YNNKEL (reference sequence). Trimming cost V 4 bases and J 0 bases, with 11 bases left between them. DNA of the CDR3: TGTGCCAGCAGCCTCCTTCGGGGGAGCACAGATACGCAGTATTTT. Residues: CASSLLRGSTDTQYF.

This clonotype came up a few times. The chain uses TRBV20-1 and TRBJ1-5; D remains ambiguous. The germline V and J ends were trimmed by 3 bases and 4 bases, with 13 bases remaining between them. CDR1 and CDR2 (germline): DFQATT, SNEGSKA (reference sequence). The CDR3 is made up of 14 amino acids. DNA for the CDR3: TGCAGTGCTAGGGGCCCTAATGGGAATCAGCCCCAGCATTTT. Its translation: CSARGPNGNQPQHF.

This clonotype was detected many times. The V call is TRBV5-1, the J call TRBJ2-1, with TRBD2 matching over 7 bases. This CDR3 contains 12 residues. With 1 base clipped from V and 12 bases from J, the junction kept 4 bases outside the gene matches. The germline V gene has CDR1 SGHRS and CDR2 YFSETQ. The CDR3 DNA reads TGCGCCAGCAGCTTGCGGGGGGACGTGCAGTTCTTC. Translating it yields CASSLRGDVQFF.

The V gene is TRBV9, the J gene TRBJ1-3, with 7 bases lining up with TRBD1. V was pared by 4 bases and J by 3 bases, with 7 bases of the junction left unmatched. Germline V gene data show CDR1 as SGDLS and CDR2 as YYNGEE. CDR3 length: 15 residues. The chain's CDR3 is CASSSHRGFGNTIYF. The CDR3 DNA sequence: TGTGCCAGCAGCTCCCACAGGGGTTTTGGAAACACCATATATTTT.

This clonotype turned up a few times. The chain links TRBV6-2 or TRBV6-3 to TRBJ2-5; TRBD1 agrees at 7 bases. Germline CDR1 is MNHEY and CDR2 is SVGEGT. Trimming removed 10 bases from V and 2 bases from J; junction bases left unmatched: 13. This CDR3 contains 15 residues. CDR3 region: CATYLTGRGQETQYF. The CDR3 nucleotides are TGTGCCACCTACTTGACAGGGAGAGGGCAAGAGACCCAGTACTTC.

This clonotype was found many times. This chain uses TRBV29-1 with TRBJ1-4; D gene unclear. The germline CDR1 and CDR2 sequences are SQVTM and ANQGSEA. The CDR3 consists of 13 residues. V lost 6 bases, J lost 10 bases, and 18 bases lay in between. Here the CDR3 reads CSVIAEGNPKLFF. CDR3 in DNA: TGCAGCGTCATAGCCGAAGGGAATCCAAAACTGTTTTTT.

The CDR3 is CASSSFGGGQGYGYTF. CDR3 in DNA: TGTGCCAGCAGCTCCTTCGGTGGGGGACAGGGCTATGGCTACACCTTC. The chain combines TRBV7-2 with TRBJ1-2; 9 nucleotides align to TRBD1. J was trimmed by 4 bases and V by 4 bases; bases with no gene match: 10. This CDR3 spans 16 amino acids. The germline CDR1 and CDR2 sequences are SGHTA and FQGNSA.